Following are 14 T cell receptor beta chains from one sample sequenced in a study of CD8 T cells in Susac syndrome (dated by TCRdb to the late 2010s). Libraries came from the immunoSEQ multiplex PCR assay. RNA was extracted using the RNeasy kit, and roughly 0.45 to 1 microgram was reverse transcribed with random hexamers. Using fastp trimming at Q25 and MiXCR clonotype assembly, TCRdb reanalyzed the public sequencing data and kept in-frame beta chains. Each CDR3 protein gets just one entry, which takes the most common genes and DNA from the rows behind it. This sample is represented by tens of thousands of distinct CDR3 sequences; over 85% of them were singletons. Roughly 0.59% of the sample is held by the ten biggest clonotypes. Sequencing input: CD8+ T cells from PBMCs. All receptors derive from a human donor with Susac syndrome.

The chain uses TRBV2 and TRBJ2-7, with D maybe TRBD1 (6 bases). The CDR3 has 13 amino acids. Germline V gene lookup returns CDR1 SNHLY and CDR2 FYNNEI. The CDR3, as DNA: TGTGCGAGCCAGGGGATGCTTAGGTACGAGCAGTACTTC. It is translated as CASQGMLRYEQYF.

V usage is TRBV5-1 and J usage is TRBJ1-2, with no clear D. Germline loops: CDR1 SGHRS, CDR2 YFSETQ. V was clipped by 2 bases and J by 3 bases, with 23 bases between them. CDR3 size: 18 residues. CDR3 sequence reads: CASSLPRVTSIGDYGYTF. DNA for the CDR3: TGCGCCAGCAGCTTACCGCGAGTGACGTCCATCGGCGACTATGGCTACACCTTC.

The chain recombines TRBV13 with TRBJ2-1; D uncertain. The V end was cut by 10 bases, the J end by 5 bases, with 3 bases between. CDR1 is PRHDT and CDR2 is FYEKMQ in the germline V gene (reference sequence). This CDR3 is 9 amino acids long. The CDR3 here is CATHNEQFF. CDR3 DNA: TGTGCCACCCACAATGAGCAGTTCTTC.

The chain uses TRBV27 and TRBJ2-7; D might be TRBD1 (6 bases). Trimming took off 3 bases at V and 2 bases at J, with 17 bases between the two ends. From germline, CDR1 is MNHEY and CDR2 SMNVEV (reference sequence). This CDR3 contains 16 residues. The CDR3 region is CASSFSPRRGAYEQYF. The CDR3, as DNA: TGTGCCAGCAGTTTTTCCCCCCGCAGGGGCGCCTACGAGCAGTACTTC.

The rearrangement uses TRBV24-1 and TRBJ2-2; TRBD1 aligns across 8 bases. V shed 4 bases, J shed 6 bases, and the junction held 3 bases outside the gene matches. There are 14 residues in the CDR3. Germline V gene data show CDR1 as KGHDR and CDR2 as SFDVKD. The CDR3 is CATSEEQGAGELFF. In DNA, the CDR3 is TGTGCCACCAGTGAGGAACAGGGGGCCGGGGAGCTGTTTTTT.

This chain connects TRBV9 to TRBJ2-7; TRBD2 matches 7 bases. The ends lost 4 bases at V and 6 bases at J; junction bases unmatched: 10. Per the germline V gene, CDR1 is SGDLS and CDR2 is YYNGEE. The CDR3 sequence is 14 residues long. The CDR3 region has the DNA TGTGCCAGCAGCCCCTTTTCGGGGGGTGCCGAGCAGTACTTC. It encodes CASSPFSGGAEQYF.

The chain carries TRBV19 and TRBJ1-1, with TRBD1 as a possible D gene (6 bases). There are 15 residues in the CDR3. Germline CDR1 reads LNHDA; CDR2 reads SQIVND (reference sequence). Trimming took 3 bases from V and 4 from J, leaving 15 bases between them. The CDR3 nucleotides are TGTGCCAGTAGTATCCCCAACAGGGCGGGCACTGAAGCTTTCTTT. It codes for CASSIPNRAGTEAFF.

The J gene is TRBJ2-5, the V gene TRBV4-3; no clear D. This CDR3 has 14 residues. V gave up 0 bases and J gave up 5 bases, with 10 bases separating them. The germline gives CDR1 LGHNA, CDR2 YSLEER. CDR3 region: CASSQDGPEETQYF. In DNA, the CDR3 is TGCGCCAGCAGCCAAGATGGACCAGAGGAGACCCAGTACTTC.

This sequence joins TRBV28 and TRBJ2-7; 7 bases line up with TRBD2. Germline trimming cut 8 bases from V and 3 bases from J; bases unmatched to any gene: 10. This CDR3 is built from 14 residues. Germline V lookup: CDR1 MDHEN, CDR2 SYDVKM. CDR3 nucleotides: TGTGCCAGCCGGGGAGGGATACTTTACTACGAGCAGTACTTC. This translates into CASRGGILYYEQYF.

This chain links TRBV7-3 with TRBJ2-1; D may be TRBD2 (5 bases). This CDR3 spans 14 amino acids. Trimming took 8 bases from V and 3 from J, leaving 14 bases between them. Germline values: CDR1 SGHTA, CDR2 FQGTGA. The CDR3 spells CASSSEGSYNEQFF. In DNA, the CDR3 is TGTGCCAGCTCTTCAGAGGGCAGCTACAATGAGCAGTTCTTC. Filled out from reference TRBV7-3 and TRBJ2-1, the complete variable domain reads GAGVSQTPSNKVTEKGKYVELRCDPISGHTALYWYRQSLGQGPEFLIYFQGTGAADDSGLPNDRFFAVRPEGSVSTLKIQRTERGDSAVYLCASSSEGSYNEQFFGPGTRLTVL.

The chain combines TRBV3-1 with TRBJ2-1; 7 bases are a match to TRBD1. V dropped 1 base and J dropped 10; count of bases not matched to a gene: 19. The germline CDR1 and CDR2 sequences are LGHDT and YNNKEL (reference sequence). The CDR3 loop spans 18 amino acids. The CDR3 nucleotides read TGTGCCAGCAGCCAAGTTTTTACAGGGGCCGCATGGGGATCAGAGCAGTTCTTC. Translating it yields CASSQVFTGAAWGSEQFF.

The rearrangement joins TRBV4-3 to TRBJ2-7; no definite D call. Germline V gene data show CDR1 as LGHNA and CDR2 as YSLEER. V was pared by 0 bases and J by 2 bases, with 11 bases between. This CDR3 has 15 residues. The CDR3 is CASSQDSALTYEQYF. The CDR3 DNA reads TGCGCCAGCAGCCAAGATTCAGCCCTCACCTACGAGCAGTACTTC.

The chain links TRBV19 to TRBJ1-1; 8 bases map to TRBD1. Per germline, CDR1 LNHDA and CDR2 SQIVND (reference sequence). V shed 2 bases and J 0 bases; nucleotides not matched to a gene: 2. The CDR3 is made up of 15 amino acids. As DNA, the CDR3 is TGTGCCAGTAGTATAATGGGACAGGTGAACACTGAAGCTTTCTTT. Translation gives CASSIMGQVNTEAFF.

This clonotype has just one count. The chain joins TRBV11-3 to TRBJ2-7; the D is unclear. The CDR3 contains 13 residues. The germline V gene has CDR1 SGHNT and CDR2 YENEEA. Trimming took off 4 bases at V and 5 bases at J, with 12 bases between the two ends. CDR3 bases: TGTGCCAGCAGCTCGCCGCGAGAGAACGAGCAGTACTTC. Translation gives CASSSPRENEQYF.